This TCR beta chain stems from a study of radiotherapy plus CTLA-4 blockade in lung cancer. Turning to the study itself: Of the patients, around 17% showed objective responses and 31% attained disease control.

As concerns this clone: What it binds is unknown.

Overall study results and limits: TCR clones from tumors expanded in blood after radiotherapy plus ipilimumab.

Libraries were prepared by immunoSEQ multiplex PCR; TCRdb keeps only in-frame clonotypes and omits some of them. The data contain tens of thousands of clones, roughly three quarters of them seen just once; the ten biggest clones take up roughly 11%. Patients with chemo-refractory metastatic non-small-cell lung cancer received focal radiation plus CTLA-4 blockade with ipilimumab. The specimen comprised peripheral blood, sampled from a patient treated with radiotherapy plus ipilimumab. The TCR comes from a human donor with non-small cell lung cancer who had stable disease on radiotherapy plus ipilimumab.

The CDR3 here is CASSPPAGTQRSYTF. The CDR3 bases are TGTGCCAGCAGCCCACCAGCAGGGACCCAGAGGAGCTACACCTTC. The V call is TRBV5-4, the J call TRBJ1-2; a possible D gene is TRBD1 (5 bases). V was trimmed by 4 bases and J by 9 bases, leaving 22 bases between them. The CDR3 runs 15 residues. Germline V gene sequence: CDR1 SGHNT, CDR2 YYREEE (reference sequence).